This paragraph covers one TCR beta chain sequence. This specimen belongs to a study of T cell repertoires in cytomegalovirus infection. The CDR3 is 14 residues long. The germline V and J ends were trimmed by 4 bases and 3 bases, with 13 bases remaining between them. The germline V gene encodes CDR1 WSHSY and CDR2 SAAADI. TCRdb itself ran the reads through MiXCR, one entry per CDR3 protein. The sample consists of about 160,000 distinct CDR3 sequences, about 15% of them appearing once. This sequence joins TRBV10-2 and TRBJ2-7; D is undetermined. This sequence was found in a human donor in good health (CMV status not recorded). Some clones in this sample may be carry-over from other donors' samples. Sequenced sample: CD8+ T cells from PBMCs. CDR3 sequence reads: CASSGASANYEQYF. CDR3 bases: TGCGCCAGCAGTGGGGCAAGCGCTAACTACGAGCAGTACTTC.